Listed below are T cell receptor beta chains from one sample, sequenced in a study of T cells in Graves' hyperthyroidism and ophthalmopathy. TCRdb fed the multiplex PCR reads into MiXCR, producing one record per CDR3 protein. The table shows a few hundred thousand distinct CDR3 sequences, with about 14% occurring only once. Sequenced input: blood. The receptors originated from a woman aged 25 to 39 with Graves' hyperthyroidism that later progressed to Graves' ophthalmopathy. The CDR3 runs from the conserved cysteine through the conserved F or W. The order of the fields is J gene, V gene, D gene, clone size, CDR3 protein, CDR3 DNA. A D gene is named only where the DNA matches it firmly. Rows may omit the clone size; those that give it use once, few, many or a size class.

TRBJ2-1	TRBV20-1	TRBD2	few	CSARLAGDHNEQFF	TGCAGTGCTAGACTAGCGGGAGATCACAATGAGCAGTTCTTC
TRBJ2-2	TRBV19	.	few	CASSTGAPTGELFF	TGTGCCAGTAGTACGGGGGCGCCCACCGGGGAGCTGTTTTTT
TRBJ1-6	TRBV19	.	many	CASSILKGAHNSPLHF	TGTGCCAGTAGTATCCTCAAGGGAGCGCATAATTCACCCCTCCACTTT
TRBJ1-1	TRBV30	.	many	CAWSDRRQGMNTEAFF	TGTGCCTGGAGTGATAGACGACAAGGAATGAACACTGAAGCTTTCTTT
TRBJ1-5	TRBV27	.	many	CASSLDSYSNQPQHF	TGTGCCAGCAGTTTGGACAGTTATAGCAATCAGCCCCAGCATTTT
TRBJ2-5	TRBV20-1	.	.	CSARDGRWETQYF	TGCAGTGCTAGAGATGGGAGATGGGAGACCCAGTACTTC
TRBJ2-7	TRBV7-8	.	few	CASSLEGGGSSEQYF	TGTGCCAGCAGCTTAGAGGGGGGGGGGTCTTCCGAGCAGTACTTC
TRBJ2-1	TRBV7-3	.	many	CASSRSAVNNEQFF	TGTGCCAGCAGCCGGAGTGCCGTTAACAATGAGCAGTTCTTC
TRBJ2-7	TRBV14	.	many	CASSHREAYEQYF	TGTGCCAGCAGCCATCGGGAAGCCTACGAGCAGTACTTC
TRBJ2-3	TRBV5-1	.	many	CASSLQGMDTDTQYF	TGCGCCAGCAGCTTACAGGGAATGGACACAGATACGCAGTATTTT
TRBJ2-7	TRBV7-2	TRBD2	many	CASSPPGLAETLSYEQYF	TGTGCCAGCAGCCCCCCCGGACTAGCGGAGACACTCTCCTACGAGCAGTACTTC
TRBJ1-2	TRBV6-1	.	few	CASSEERQEGYGYTF	TGTGCCAGCAGTGAAGAGCGACAGGAGGGGTATGGCTACACCTTC
TRBJ2-7	TRBV9	TRBD2	many	CASAGGLAVAYEQYF	TGTGCCAGCGCAGGAGGGCTAGCGGTAGCCTACGAGCAGTACTTC
TRBJ2-3	TRBV5-1	.	many	CASSLEGSPAGDTQYF	TGCGCCAGCAGCTTGGAGGGCAGCCCGGCGGGTGATACGCAGTATTTT
TRBJ2-7	TRBV2	.	many	CASSEIGQSYEQYF	TGTGCCAGCAGTGAAATTGGCCAATCCTACGAGCAGTACTTC